The T cell receptor (beta chain) described here comes from a study of T cells in localized non-small cell lung cancer (dated by TCRdb to the early 2020s). Regarding the complete study: The study examined T cell repertoires in 200 to 250 patients with early-stage NSCLC and compared tumors with uninvolved tumor-adjacent lungs. The cohort comprised roughly 240 treatment-naïve NSCLC patients with resected, localized lung tumors. The mean age of the NSCLC patients was less than 70 years, with approximately 130 men and approximately 100 women. What the work shows at the level of the full study, not this receptor alone: Because multi-region tumor sequencing was not performed, intratumor heterogeneity could not be ruled out. A median of approximately 62 of the top 100 tumor clones turned up in the paired uninvolved adjacent lung, and roughly 28 of those clones also ranked among the top 100 of that same adjacent lung. Higher blood T cell density associated with longer overall survival, while higher adjacent-lung clonality associated with shorter survival. Since the design was exploratory, TCR variables were selected using unadjusted p-values with no false-discovery rate correction. Uninvolved tumor-adjacent lung showed the highest T cell clonality, higher than tumor, which suggests more focused antigenic responses in the uninvolved tumor-adjacent lung.

As for this clone: This receptor's antigen is unknown. One base away there is no much larger clone; base qualities are not given.

Uninvolved adjacent lung was obtained at least 2 cm from the tumor margin, and the absence of atypia was confirmed by two independent pathologists. At diagnosis, tumor, uninvolved tumor-adjacent lung and peripheral blood were collected and then preserved as a mix of FFPE and fresh-frozen material. The CDR3 holds 14 amino acids from the cysteine to the phenylalanine. Here the CDR3 DNA is all that survives: 42 bases in frame from base 1. The junction shows trimming of 2 bases on V and 4 bases on J, and the gene matches do not reach 3 bases of it. Sequences KGHSH (CDR1) and LQKENI (CDR2) are obtained from the germline V gene. TCR beta CDR3 regions were sequenced from DNA using the immunoSEQ Assay. Under the source paper's analysis protocol: T cell density was computed as TCR beta template counts normalized to usable DNA estimated by amplifying housekeeping genes. Richness was estimated using the preseqR package, with extrapolation to 400,000 templates for PBMC samples and to 120,000 templates for tissue samples. Clonality was calculated as one minus Pielou's evenness. Differential abundance testing on productive amino-acid clonotypes, with a minimum total count of 5 and an alpha of 0.1, was used to identify tissue-enriched TCRs. The Jaccard Index and the Morisita Overlap Index were used to quantify repertoire overlap between compartments. GLIPH grouped TCR beta CDR3s together with public tetramer-defined viral CDR3s, and a viral motif had to include at least three viral sequences and also show V-gene enrichment. The clones in this table, taken by TCRdb from immuneACCESS, are in-frame only. Not every clone is retained; where verified, under half of the shortfall comes from an unresolved V gene, and the cause of the rest is unknown. The D gene and trimming were derived from the DNA, and the V and J assignments and clone size from that table. The sample table holds more than 1,000 clones, of which roughly 25% were seen once. The ten largest make up approximately 15% of the sample.

The starting material was normal lung tissue next to the tumor, obtained before any cancer treatment. This clonotype was sampled from a woman between 35 and 70 years old with stage I squamous cell lung carcinoma. The V gene is TRBV18 and the J gene is TRBJ2-5, and 8 junction bases match TRBD1. DNA sequence: TGTGCCAGCTCACCAGGGGGGACAGGAGAGACCCAGTACTTC. It codes for CASSPGGTGETQYF.